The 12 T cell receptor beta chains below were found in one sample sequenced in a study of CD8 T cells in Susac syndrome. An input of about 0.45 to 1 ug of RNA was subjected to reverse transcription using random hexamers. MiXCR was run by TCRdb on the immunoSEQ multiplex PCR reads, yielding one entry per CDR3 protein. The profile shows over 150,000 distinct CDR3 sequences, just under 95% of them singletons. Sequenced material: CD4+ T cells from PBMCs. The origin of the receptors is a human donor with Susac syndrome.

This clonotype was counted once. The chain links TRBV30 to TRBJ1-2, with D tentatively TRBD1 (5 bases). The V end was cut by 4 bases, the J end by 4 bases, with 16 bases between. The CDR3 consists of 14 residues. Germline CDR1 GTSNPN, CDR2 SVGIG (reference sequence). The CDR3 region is CAWKVRGGTYGYTF. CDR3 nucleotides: TGTGCCTGGAAGGTTAGGGGAGGTACCTATGGCTACACCTTC.

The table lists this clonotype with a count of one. The CDR3 loop reads CASSEGVRDNNEQFF. CDR3 in DNA: TGTGCCAGCAGTGAGGGGGTGAGGGACAACAATGAGCAGTTCTTC. V and J are TRBV25-1 and TRBJ2-1; a weak D match, TRBD1 (6 bases). CDR3 length: 15 residues. Trimming shortened V by 3 bases and J by 5 bases, and 14 bases separated the two germline ends. Germline V gives CDR1 MGHDK, CDR2 SYGVNS.

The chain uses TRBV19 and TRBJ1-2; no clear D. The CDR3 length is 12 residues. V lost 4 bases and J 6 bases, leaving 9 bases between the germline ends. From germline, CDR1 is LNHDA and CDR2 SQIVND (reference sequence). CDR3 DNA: TGTGCCAGTAGTAAAAGGGTGGATGGCTACACCTTC. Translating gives CASSKRVDGYTF.

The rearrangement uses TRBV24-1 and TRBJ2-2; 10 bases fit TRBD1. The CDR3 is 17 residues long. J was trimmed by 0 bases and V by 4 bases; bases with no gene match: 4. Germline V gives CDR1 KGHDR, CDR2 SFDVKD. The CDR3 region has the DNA TGTGCCACCAGTGACTCAGACAGGGGGCCGAACACCGGGGAGCTGTTTTTT. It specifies CATSDSDRGPNTGELFF.

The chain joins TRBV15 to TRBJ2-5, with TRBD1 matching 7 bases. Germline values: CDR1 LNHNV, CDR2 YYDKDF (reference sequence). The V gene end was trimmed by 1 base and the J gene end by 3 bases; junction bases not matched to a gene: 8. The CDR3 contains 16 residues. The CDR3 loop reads CATSRVGTAAKETQYF. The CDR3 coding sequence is TGTGCCACCAGCAGAGTCGGGACAGCCGCAAAAGAGACCCAGTACTTC.

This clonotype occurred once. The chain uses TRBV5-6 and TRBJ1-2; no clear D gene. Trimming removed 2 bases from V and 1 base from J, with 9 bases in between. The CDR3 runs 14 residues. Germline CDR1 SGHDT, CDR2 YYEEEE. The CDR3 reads CASSFSHNNYGYTF. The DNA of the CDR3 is TGTGCCAGCAGCTTTTCCCATAATAACTATGGCTACACCTTC.

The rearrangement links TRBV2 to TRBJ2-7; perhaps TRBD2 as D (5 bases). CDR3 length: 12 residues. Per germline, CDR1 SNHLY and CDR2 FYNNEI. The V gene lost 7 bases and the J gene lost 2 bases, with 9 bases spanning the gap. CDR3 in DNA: TGTGCCAGCAAGGAGGCCACCTACGAGCAGTACTTC. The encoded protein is CASKEATYEQYF.

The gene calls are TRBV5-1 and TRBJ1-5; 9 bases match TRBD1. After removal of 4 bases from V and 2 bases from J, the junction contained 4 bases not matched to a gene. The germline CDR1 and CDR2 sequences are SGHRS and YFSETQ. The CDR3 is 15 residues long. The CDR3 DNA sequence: TGCGCCAGCAGCATGACAGGGGGTGGCAATCAGCCCCAGCATTTT. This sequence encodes CASSMTGGGNQPQHF.

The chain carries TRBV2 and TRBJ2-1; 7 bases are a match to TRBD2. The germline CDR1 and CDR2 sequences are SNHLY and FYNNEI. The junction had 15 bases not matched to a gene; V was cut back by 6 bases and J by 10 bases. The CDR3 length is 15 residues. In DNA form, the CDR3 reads TGTGCCAGCAGACTCCTAGCGGCCATAGCTCGGGAGCAGTTCTTC. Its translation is CASRLLAAIAREQFF.

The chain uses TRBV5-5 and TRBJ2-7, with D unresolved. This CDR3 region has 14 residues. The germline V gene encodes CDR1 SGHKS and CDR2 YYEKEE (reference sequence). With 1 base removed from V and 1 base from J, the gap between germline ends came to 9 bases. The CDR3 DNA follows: TGTGCCAGCAGCTTGAGCTTCCGGTCCTACGAGCAGTACTTC. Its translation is CASSLSFRSYEQYF. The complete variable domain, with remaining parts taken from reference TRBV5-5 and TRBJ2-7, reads DAGVTQSPTHLIKTRGQQVTLRCSPISGHKSVSWYQQVLGQGPQFIFQYYEKEERGRGNFPDRFSARQFPNYSSELNVNALLLGDSALYLCASSLSFRSYEQYFGPGTRLTVT.

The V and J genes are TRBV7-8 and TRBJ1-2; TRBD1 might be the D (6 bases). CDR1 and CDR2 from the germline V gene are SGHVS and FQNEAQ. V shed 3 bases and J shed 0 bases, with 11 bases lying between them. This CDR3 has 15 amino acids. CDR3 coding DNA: TGTGCCAGCAGCTTGGGGGCTGGAGCTAACTATGGCTACACCTTC. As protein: CASSLGAGANYGYTF. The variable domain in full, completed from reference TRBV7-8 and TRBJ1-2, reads GAGVSQSPRYKVAKRGQDVALRCDPISGHVSLFWYQQALGQGPEFLTYFQNEAQLDKSGLPSDRFFAERPEGSVSTLKIQRTQQEDSAVYLCASSLGAGANYGYTFGSGTRLTVV.

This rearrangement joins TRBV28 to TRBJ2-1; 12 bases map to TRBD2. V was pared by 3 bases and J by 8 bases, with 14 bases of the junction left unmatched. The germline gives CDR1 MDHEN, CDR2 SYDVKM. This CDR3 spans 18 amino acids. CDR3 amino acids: CASSFLPTTSGRLYEQFF. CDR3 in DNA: TGTGCCAGCAGTTTCCTGCCTACTACTAGCGGGAGGTTGTATGAGCAGTTCTTC.